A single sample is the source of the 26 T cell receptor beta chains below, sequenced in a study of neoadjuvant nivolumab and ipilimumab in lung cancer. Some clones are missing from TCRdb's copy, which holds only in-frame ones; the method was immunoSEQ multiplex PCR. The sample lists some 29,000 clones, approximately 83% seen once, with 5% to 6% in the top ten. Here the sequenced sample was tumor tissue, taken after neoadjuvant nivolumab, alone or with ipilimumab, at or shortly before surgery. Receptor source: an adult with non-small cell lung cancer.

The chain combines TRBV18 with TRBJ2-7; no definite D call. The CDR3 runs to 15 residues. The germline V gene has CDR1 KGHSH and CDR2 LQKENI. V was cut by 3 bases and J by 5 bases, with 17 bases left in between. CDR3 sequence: CASSPVAPSSDEQYF. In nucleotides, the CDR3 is TGTGCCAGCTCACCTGTTGCTCCCAGTTCGGACGAGCAGTACTTC.

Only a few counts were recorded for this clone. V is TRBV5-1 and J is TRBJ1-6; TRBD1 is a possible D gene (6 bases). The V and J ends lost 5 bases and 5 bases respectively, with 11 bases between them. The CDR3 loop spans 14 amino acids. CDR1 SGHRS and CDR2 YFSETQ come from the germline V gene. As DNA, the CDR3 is TGCGCCAGCAGACAGGGTCCGGATAATTCACCCCTCCACTTT. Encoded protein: CASRQGPDNSPLHF.

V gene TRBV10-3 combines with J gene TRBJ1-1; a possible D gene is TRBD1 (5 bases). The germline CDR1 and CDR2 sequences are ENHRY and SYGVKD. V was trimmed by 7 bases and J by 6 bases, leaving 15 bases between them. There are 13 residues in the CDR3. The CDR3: CAITSEGVAEAFF. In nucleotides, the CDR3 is TGTGCCATCACCTCGGAAGGGGTGGCTGAAGCTTTCTTT.

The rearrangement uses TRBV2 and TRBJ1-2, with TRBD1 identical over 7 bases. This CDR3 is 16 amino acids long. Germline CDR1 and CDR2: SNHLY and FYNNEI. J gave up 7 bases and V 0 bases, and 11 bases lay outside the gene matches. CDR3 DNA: TGTGCCAGCAGTGAAGCGGTAGTCAGACAGGGCCGTGGCTACACCTTC. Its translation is CASSEAVVRQGRGYTF.

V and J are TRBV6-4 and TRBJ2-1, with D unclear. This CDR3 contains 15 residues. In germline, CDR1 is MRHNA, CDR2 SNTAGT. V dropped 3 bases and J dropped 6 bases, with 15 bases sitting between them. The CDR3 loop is CASSEAGGVFNEQFF. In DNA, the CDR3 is TGTGCCAGCAGTGAGGCAGGTGGGGTCTTCAATGAGCAGTTCTTC.

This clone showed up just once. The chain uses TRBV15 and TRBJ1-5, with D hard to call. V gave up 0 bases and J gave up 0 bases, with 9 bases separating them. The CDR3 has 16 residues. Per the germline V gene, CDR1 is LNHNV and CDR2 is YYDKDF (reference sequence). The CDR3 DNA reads TGTGCCACCAGCAGAGATGGAGACAATAGCAATCAGCCCCAGCATTTT. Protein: CATSRDGDNSNQPQHF.

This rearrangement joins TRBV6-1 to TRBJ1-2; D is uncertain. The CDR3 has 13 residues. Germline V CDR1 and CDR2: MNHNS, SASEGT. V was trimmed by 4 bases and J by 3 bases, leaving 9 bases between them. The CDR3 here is CASSGSGDYGYTF. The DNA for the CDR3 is TGTGCCAGCAGTGGATCGGGAGACTATGGCTACACCTTC.

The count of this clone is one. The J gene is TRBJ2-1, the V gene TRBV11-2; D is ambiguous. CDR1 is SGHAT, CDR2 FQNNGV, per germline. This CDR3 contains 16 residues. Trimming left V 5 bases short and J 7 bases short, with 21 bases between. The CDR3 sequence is CASSHTRDSSRNEQFF. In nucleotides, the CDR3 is TGTGCCAGCAGCCATACCCGAGACTCAAGCCGGAATGAGCAGTTCTTC.

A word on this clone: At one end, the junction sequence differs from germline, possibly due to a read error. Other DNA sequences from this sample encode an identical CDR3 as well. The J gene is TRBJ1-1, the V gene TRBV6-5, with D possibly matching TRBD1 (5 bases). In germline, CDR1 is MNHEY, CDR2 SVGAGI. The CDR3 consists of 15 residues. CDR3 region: CASSYSPGINTEAFF. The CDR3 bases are TGTGCCAGCAGTTACTCACCAGGGATTAACACTGAGGCTTTCTTT.

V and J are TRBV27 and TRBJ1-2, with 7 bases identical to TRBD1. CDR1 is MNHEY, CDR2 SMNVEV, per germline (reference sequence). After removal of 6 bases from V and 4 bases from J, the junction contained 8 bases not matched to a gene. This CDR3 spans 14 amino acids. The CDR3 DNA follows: TGTGCCAGCAGCTTGGGGGGACAGCCCTATGGCTACACCTTC. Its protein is CASSLGGQPYGYTF.

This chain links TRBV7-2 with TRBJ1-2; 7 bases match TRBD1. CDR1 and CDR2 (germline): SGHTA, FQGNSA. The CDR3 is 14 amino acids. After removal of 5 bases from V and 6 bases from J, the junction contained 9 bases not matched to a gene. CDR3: CASSPRNRGDGYTF. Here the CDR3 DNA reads TGTGCCAGCAGCCCCAGGAACAGGGGCGATGGCTACACCTTC. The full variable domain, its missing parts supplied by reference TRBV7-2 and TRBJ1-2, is GAGVSQSPSNKVTEKGKDVELRCDPISGHTALYWYRQSLGQGLEFLIYFQGNSAPDKSGLPSDRFSAERTGGSVSTLTIQRTQQEDSAVYLCASSPRNRGDGYTFGSGTRLTVV.

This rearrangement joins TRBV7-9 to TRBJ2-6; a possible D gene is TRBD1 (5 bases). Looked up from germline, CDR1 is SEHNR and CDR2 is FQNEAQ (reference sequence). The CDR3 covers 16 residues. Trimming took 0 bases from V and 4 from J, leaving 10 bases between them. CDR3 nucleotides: TGTGCCAGCAGCTTAGCATTGGGGCCCGGGGCCAACGTCCTGACTTTC. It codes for CASSLALGPGANVLTF.

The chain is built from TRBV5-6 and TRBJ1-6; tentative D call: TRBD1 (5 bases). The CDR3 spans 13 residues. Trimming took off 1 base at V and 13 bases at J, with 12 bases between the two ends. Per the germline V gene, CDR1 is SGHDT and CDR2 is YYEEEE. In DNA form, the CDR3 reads TGTGCCAGCAGCTTGACAGGCAGGTCGCCCCTCCACTTT. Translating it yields CASSLTGRSPLHF.

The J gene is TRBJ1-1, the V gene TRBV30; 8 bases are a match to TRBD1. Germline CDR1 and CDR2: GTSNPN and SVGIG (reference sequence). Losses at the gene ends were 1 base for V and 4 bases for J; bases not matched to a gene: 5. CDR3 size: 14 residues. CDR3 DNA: TGTGCCTGGAGTGCCGGTACAGGGGGCACTGAAGCTTTCTTT. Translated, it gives CAWSAGTGGTEAFF.

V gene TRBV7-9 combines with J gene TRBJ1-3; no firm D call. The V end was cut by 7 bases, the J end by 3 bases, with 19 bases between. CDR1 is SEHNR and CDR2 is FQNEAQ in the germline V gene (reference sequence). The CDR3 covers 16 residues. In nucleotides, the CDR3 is TGTGCCAGCAAAATTACCCCCGCGGCCCTTGGAAACACCATATATTTT. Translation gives CASKITPAALGNTIYF.

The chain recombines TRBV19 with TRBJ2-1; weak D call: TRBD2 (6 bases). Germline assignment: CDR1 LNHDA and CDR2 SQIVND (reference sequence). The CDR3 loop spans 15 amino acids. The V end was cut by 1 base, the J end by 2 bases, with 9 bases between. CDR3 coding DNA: TGTGCCAGTAGTATAGGGGCGGGACCCTACAATGAGCAGTTCTTC. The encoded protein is CASSIGAGPYNEQFF.

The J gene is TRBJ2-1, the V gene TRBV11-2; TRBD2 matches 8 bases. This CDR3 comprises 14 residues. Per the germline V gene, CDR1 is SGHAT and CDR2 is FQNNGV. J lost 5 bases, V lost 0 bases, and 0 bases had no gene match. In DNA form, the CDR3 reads TGTGCCAGCAGCTTAGAAGCGGGAGACAATGAGCAGTTCTTC. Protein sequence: CASSLEAGDNEQFF.

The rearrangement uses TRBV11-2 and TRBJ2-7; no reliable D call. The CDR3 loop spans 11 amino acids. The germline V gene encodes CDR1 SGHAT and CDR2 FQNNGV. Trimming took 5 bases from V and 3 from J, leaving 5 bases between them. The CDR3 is CASSDFYEQYF. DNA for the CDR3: TGTGCCAGCAGCGATTTCTACGAGCAGTACTTC.

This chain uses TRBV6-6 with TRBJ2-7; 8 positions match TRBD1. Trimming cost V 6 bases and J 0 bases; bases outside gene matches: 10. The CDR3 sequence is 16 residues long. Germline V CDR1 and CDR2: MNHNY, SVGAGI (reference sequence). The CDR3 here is CASRPSDRASSYEQYF. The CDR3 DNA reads TGTGCCAGCAGACCCTCGGACAGGGCAAGCTCCTACGAGCAGTACTTC.

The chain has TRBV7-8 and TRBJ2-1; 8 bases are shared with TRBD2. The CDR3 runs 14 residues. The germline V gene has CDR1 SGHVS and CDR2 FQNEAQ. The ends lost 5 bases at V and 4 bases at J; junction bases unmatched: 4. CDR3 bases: TGTGCCAGCAGCCCAATAGCGGGGTACAATGAGCAGTTCTTC. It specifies CASSPIAGYNEQFF.

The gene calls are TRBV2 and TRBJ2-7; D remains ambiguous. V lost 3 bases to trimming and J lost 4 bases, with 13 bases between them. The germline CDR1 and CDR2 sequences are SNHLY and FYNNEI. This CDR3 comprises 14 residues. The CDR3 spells CASSDWKGGYEQYF. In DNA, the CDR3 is TGTGCCAGCAGTGATTGGAAGGGCGGATACGAGCAGTACTTC. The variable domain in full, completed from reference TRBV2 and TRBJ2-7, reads EPEVTQTPSHQVTQMGQEVILRCVPISNHLYFYWYRQILGQKVEFLVSFYNNEISEKSEIFDDQFSVERPDGSNFTLKIRSTKLEDSAMYFCASSDWKGGYEQYFGPGTRLTVT.

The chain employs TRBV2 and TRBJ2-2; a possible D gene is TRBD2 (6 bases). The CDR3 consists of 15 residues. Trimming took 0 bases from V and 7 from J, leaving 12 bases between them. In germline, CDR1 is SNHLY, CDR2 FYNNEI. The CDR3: CASSEAGGFGGELFF. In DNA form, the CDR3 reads TGTGCCAGCAGTGAAGCGGGGGGTTTCGGCGGGGAGCTGTTTTTT.

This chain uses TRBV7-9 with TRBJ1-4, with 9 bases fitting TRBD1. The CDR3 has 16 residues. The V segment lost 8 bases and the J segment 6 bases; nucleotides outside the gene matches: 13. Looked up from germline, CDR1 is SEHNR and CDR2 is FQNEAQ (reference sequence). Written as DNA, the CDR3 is TGTGCCAGCGGCTCCTCGACGGGGACAGGGTATGAAAAACTGTTTTTT. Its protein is CASGSSTGTGYEKLFF.

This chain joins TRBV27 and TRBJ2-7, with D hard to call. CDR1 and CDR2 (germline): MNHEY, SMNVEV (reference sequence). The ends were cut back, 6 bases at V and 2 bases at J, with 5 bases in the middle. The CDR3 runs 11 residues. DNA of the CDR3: TGTGCCAGCAGGGACCCCTACGAGCAGTACTTC. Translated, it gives CASRDPYEQYF.

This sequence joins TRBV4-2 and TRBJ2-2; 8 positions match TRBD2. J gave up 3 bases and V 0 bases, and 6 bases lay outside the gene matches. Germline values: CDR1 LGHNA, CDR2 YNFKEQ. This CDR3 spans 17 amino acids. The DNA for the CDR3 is TGTGCCAGCAGCCAAGATGGCCCGGGAGGGCACACCGGGGAGCTGTTTTTT. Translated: CASSQDGPGGHTGELFF.

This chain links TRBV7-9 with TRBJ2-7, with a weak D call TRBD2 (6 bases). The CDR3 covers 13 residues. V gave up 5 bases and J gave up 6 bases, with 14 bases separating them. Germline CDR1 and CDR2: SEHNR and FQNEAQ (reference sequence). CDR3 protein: CASSTRRDSEQYF. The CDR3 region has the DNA TGTGCCAGCAGCACCCGACGGGACTCCGAGCAGTACTTC.